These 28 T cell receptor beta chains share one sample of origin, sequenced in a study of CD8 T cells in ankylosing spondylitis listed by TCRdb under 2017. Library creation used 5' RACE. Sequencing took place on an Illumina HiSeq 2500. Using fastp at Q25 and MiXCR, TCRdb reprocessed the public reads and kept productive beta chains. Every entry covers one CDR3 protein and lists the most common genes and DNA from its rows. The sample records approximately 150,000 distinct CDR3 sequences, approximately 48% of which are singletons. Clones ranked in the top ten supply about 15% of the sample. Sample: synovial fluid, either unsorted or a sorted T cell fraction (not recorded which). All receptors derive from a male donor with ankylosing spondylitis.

The CDR3 DNA reads TGTGCCAGCAGCTTAACCGCCGTCCGTCGGACGGCCTCCTACAATGAGCAGTTCTTC. It translates to CASSLTAVRRTASYNEQFF. V is TRBV11-2 and J is TRBJ2-1, with unresolved D. The germline V and J ends were trimmed by 2 bases and 0 bases, with 20 bases remaining between them. This CDR3 comprises 19 residues. Germline values: CDR1 SGHAT, CDR2 FQNNGV.

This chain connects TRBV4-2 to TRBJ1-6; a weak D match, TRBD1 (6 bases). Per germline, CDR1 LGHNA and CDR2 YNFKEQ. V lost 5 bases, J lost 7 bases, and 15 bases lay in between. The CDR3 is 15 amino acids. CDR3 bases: TGTGCCAGCAGCGAAAGACAGGTTTGGAATTCACCCCTCCACTTT. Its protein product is CASSERQVWNSPLHF.

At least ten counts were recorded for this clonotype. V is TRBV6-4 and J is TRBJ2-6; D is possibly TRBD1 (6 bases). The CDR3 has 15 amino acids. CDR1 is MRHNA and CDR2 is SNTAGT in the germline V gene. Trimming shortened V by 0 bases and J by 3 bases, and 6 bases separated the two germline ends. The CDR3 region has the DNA TGTGCCAGCAGTGACTCGACAGGTGGGGCCAACGTCCTGACTTTC. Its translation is CASSDSTGGANVLTF.

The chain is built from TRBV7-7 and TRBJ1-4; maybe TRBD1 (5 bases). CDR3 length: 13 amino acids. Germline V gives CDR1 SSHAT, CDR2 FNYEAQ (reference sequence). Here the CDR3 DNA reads TGTGCTAGCTCCCGGGGGGGAAATGAAAAACTGTTTTTT. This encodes CASSRGGNEKLFF.

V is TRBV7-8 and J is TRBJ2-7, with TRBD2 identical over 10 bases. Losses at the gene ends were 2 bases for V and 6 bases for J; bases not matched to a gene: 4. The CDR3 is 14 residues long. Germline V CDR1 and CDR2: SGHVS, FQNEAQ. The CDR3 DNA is TGTGCCAGCAGCTTAATGCTAGCGGGAGTCGAGCAGTACTTC. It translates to CASSLMLAGVEQYF.

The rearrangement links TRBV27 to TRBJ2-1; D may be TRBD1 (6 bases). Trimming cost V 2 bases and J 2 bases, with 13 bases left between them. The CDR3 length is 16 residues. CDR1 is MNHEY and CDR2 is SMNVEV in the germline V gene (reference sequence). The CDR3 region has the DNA TGTGCCAGCAGTTTACCAGGGGACGGCCCCTACAATGAGCAGTTCTTC. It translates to CASSLPGDGPYNEQFF.

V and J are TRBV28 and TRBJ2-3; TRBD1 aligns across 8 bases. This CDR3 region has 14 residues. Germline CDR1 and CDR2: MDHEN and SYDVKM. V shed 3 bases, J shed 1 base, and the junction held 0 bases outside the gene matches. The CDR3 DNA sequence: TGTGCCAGCAGTTTCAGGGGGCGCACAGATACGCAGTATTTT. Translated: CASSFRGRTDTQYF.

The CDR3: CASSYSGGNEKLFF. The CDR3 region has the DNA TGTGCCAGCAGTTACTCTGGGGGGAATGAAAAACTGTTTTTT. The chain joins TRBV6-5 to TRBJ1-4, with D tentatively TRBD1 (5 bases). This CDR3 is built from 14 residues. V was cut by 0 bases and J by 5 bases, with 7 bases left in between. CDR1 and CDR2 from the germline V gene are MNHEY and SVGAGI.

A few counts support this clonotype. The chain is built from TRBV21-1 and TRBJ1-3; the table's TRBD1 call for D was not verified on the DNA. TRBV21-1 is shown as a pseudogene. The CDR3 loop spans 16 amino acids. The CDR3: CASSNPRGGSGNTIYF. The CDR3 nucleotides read TGTGCCAGCAGCAATCCCAGGGGAGGCTCTGGAAACACCATATATTTT.

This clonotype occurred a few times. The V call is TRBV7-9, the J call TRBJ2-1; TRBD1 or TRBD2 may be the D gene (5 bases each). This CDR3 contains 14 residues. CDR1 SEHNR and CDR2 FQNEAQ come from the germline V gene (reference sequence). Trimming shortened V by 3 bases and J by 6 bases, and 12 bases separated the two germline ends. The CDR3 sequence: CASSLGPKFNEQFF. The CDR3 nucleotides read TGTGCCAGCAGCTTGGGACCAAAATTCAATGAGCAGTTCTTC.

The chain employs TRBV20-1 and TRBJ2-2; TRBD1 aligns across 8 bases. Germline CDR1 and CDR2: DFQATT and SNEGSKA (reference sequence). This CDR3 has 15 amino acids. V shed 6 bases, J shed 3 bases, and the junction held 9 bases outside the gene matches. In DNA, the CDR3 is TGCAGTGCGCGAGAGACAGGGGAAGACACCGGGGAGCTGTTTTTT. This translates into CSARETGEDTGELFF.

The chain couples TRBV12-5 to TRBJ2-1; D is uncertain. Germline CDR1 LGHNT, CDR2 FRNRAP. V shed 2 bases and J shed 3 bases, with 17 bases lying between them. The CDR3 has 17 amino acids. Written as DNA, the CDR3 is TGTGCTAGTGGTTTGTCTTGGACGGGTGGGGACTACAATGAGCAGTTCTTC. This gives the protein CASGLSWTGGDYNEQFF.

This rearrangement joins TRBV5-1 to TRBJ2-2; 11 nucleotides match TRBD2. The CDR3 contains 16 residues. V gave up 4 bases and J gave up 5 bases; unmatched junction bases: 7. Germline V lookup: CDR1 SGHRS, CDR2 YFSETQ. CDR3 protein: CASSPTSGRLTGELFF. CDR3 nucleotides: TGCGCCAGCAGCCCAACTAGCGGGAGATTAACCGGGGAGCTGTTTTTT.

Here the CDR3 DNA reads TGTGCCAGTAGTATGCAGGACGGAACTAACTATGGCTACACCTTC. Translating it yields CASSMQDGTNYGYTF. The J gene is TRBJ1-2, the V gene TRBV19; D unclear. The CDR3 runs to 15 residues. The V end was cut by 3 bases, the J end by 0 bases, with 11 bases between. CDR1 LNHDA and CDR2 SQIVND come from the germline V gene (reference sequence).

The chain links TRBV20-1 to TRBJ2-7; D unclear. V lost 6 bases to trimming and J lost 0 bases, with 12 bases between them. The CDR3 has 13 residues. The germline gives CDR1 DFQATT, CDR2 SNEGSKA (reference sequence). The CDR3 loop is CSASPDSSYEQYF. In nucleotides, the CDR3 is TGCAGTGCCAGCCCGGATAGCTCCTACGAGCAGTACTTC.

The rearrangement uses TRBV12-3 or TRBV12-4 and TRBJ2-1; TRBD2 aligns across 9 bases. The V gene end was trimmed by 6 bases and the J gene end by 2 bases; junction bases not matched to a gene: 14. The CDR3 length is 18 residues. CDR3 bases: TGTGCCAGCAGGGGGGGACTAGCTGTTCCCCAAACCTACAATGAGCAGTTCTTC. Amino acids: CASRGGLAVPQTYNEQFF.

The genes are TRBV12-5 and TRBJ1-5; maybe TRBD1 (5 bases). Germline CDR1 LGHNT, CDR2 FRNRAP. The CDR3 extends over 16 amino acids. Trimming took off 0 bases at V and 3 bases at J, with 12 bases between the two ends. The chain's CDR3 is CASGLVKGRDNQPQHF. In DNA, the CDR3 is TGTGCTAGTGGTTTGGTAAAGGGGAGGGACAATCAGCCCCAGCATTTT.

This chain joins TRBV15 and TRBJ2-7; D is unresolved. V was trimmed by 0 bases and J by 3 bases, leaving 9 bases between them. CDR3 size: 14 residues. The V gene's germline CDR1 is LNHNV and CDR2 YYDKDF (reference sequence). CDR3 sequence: CATSRDWRNYEQYF. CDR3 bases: TGTGCCACCAGCAGAGATTGGCGGAACTACGAGCAGTACTTC.

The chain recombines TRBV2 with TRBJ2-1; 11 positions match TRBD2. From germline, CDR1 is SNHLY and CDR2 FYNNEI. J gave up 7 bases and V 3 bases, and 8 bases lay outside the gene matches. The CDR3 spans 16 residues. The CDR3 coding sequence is TGTGCCAGCAGTGAGCCCCTAGCGGGAGGAGGAAATGAGCAGTTCTTC. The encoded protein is CASSEPLAGGGNEQFF.

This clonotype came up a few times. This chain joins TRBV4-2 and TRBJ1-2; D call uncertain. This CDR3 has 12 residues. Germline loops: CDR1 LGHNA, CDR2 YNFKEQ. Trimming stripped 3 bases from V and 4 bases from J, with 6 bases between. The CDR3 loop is CASSHGFYGYTF. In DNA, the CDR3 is TGTGCCAGCAGCCATGGGTTCTATGGCTACACCTTC.

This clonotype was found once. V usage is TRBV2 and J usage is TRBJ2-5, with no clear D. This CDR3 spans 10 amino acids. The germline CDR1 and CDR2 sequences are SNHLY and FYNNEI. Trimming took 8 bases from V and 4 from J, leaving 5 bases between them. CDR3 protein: CASSSETQYF. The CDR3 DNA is TGTGCCAGCTCATCAGAGACCCAGTACTTC.

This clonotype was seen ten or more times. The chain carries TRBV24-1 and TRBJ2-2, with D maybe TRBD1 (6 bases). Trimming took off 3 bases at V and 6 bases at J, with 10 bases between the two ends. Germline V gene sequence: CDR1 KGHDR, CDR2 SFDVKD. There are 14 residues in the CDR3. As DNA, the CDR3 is TGTGCCACCAGTGATAGGTCAGGGGCCGGGGAGCTGTTTTTT. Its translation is CATSDRSGAGELFF.

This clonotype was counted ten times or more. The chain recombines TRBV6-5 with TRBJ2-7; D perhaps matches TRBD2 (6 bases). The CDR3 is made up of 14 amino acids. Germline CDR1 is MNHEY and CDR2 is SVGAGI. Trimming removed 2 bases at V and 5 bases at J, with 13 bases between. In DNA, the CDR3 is TGTGCCAGCAGTTACAGCGGGCCTGCCCACGAGCAGTACTTC. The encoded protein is CASSYSGPAHEQYF.

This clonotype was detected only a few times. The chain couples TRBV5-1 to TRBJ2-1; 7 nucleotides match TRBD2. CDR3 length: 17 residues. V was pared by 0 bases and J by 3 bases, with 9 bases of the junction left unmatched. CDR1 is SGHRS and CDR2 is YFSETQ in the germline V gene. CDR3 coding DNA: TGCGCCAGCAGCTTGGTCGTCGGGACTACTTTCTACAATGAGCAGTTCTTC. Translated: CASSLVVGTTFYNEQFF.

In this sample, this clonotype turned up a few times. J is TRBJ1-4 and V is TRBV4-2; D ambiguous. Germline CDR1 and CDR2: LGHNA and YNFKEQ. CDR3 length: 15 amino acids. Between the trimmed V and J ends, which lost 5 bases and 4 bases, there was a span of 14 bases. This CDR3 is CASSTAQANNEKLFF. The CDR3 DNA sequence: TGTGCCAGCAGCACAGCGCAAGCGAATAATGAAAAACTGTTTTTT.

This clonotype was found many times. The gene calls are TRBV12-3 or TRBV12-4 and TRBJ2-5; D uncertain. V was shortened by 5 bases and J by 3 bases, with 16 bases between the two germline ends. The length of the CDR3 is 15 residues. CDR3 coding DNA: TGTGCCAGCAGTGAGGTCTCTCAGAGAAAAGAGACCCAGTACTTC. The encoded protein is CASSEVSQRKETQYF.

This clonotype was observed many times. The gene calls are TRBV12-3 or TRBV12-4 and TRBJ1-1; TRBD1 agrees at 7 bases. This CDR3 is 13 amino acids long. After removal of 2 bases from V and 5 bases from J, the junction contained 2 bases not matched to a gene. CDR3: CASSLTTGTEAFF. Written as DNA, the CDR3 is TGTGCCAGCAGTTTAACGACAGGGACTGAAGCTTTCTTT.

CDR3 nucleotides: TGTGCCAGCAGCCTTACCCCAGGGGGAAACTATGGCTACACCTTC. It specifies CASSLTPGGNYGYTF. This rearrangement joins TRBV7-2 to TRBJ1-2, with 7 positions matching TRBD1. CDR1 is SGHTA, CDR2 FQGNSA, per germline. The CDR3 consists of 15 residues. V shed 5 bases and J 2 bases; nucleotides not matched to a gene: 8.